These 4 T cell receptor beta chains were all obtained from the same sample, sequenced in a study of T cells in Graves' hyperthyroidism and ophthalmopathy. Amplification of TCR beta CDR3 regions used RNA as the template. HTBI primers were the set used in a first-round RT-PCR of the TCR CDR3. TCRdb fed the multiplex PCR reads into MiXCR, producing one record per CDR3 protein. The table has about 720,000 distinct CDR3 sequences, 18% seen once. Sequencing was done on a sample of blood. The receptors come from a woman aged 50 to 60 with Graves' hyperthyroidism that later progressed to Graves' ophthalmopathy.

This chain joins TRBV6-6 and TRBJ2-5, with 11 bases aligning to TRBD2. CDR1 is MNHNY and CDR2 is SVGAGI in the germline V gene (reference sequence). This CDR3 comprises 17 residues. The J segment lost 3 bases and the V segment lost 2 bases, leaving 8 bases of the junction unmatched. The CDR3 nucleotides are TGTGCCAGCAGTTACGTGGTATCGACTAGCGGGGAAGAGACCCAGTACTTC. Translated: CASSYVVSTSGEETQYF.

The chain is built from TRBV4-2 and TRBJ1-1, with D unclear. The germline gives CDR1 LGHNA, CDR2 YNFKEQ. This CDR3 is built from 13 residues. V lost 0 bases and J 11 bases, leaving 13 bases between the germline ends. The CDR3 DNA is TGTGCCAGCAGCCAAGAAGTCGCATGGGAGGCTTTCTTT. This gives the protein CASSQEVAWEAFF.

This clonotype was detected a few times. This chain connects TRBV27 to TRBJ2-7; D unresolved. Germline V gives CDR1 MNHEY, CDR2 SMNVEV (reference sequence). Trimming removed 6 bases from V and 5 bases from J, with 11 bases in between. The CDR3 runs 12 residues. This CDR3 reads CASSPLGNEQYF. The CDR3 DNA is TGTGCCAGCAGCCCCCTGGGGAACGAGCAGTACTTC.

This clonotype was seen many times. The CDR3 is CASSLVSGAQETQYF. The CDR3 DNA reads TGTGCCAGCAGCTTAGTTAGCGGGGCCCAAGAGACCCAGTACTTC. The chain employs TRBV7-2 and TRBJ2-5; 8 positions agree with TRBD2. The germline gives CDR1 SGHTA, CDR2 FQGNSA. CDR3 length: 15 residues. The V gene end was trimmed by 1 base and the J gene end by 1 base; junction bases not matched to a gene: 2. The full variable domain, its missing parts supplied by reference TRBV7-2 and TRBJ2-5, is GAGVSQSPSNKVTEKGKDVELRCDPISGHTALYWYRQSLGQGLEFLIYFQGNSAPDKSGLPSDRFSAERTGGSVSTLTIQRTQQEDSAVYLCASSLVSGAQETQYFGPGTRLLVL.